The rows below give T cell receptor beta chains drawn from one sample of a study of T cells expressing NK-cell markers. Using the 5' RACE reads, TCRdb records one entry per CDR3 protein without DNA. Found here are about 380,000 distinct CDR3 sequences; the top ten clones hold over 4%. The specimen sequenced was blood T cells: a sorted CD56 or NKG2C T cell subset, CD4+ or CD8+ T cells, or bulk PBMC T cells (not recorded which). These receptor sequences come from a man between 18 and 69 years old in good health. Each CDR3 is given with its conserved first and last residue.

j_call,v_call,cdr3_aa
TRBJ2-7,TRBV27,CASRQGQGAFYEQYF
TRBJ1-5,TRBV7-8,CASSSSGTLGTMSNQPQHF
TRBJ2-7,TRBV7-2,CASSTGTAGNYEQYF
TRBJ1-1,TRBV6-5,CASSYLRTGGEAFF
TRBJ2-2,TRBV29-1,CSVGGDRGTGELFF
TRBJ2-1,TRBV2,CASRPGLAGGLDNEQFF
TRBJ2-3,TRBV18,CASSYRAQSTDTQYF
TRBJ2-7,TRBV5-4,CASSSLQGTGGEQYF
TRBJ2-7,TRBV6-1,CASSRDRGHGEQYF
TRBJ2-3,TRBV12-3/TRBV12-4,CASSLTAGPSGNTQYF
TRBJ2-1,TRBV5-5,CASSLSSGAYNEQFF
TRBJ1-1,TRBV11-1,CASSPIEGTGGRNTEAFF
TRBJ2-3,TRBV7-8,CASSLKRTDTQYF
TRBJ1-2,TRBV6-1,CASRNPQGRTNYGYTF
TRBJ2-7,TRBV25-1,CASSDGLGLRAYEQYF
TRBJ2-7,TRBV5-1,CASSSGRRLEQYF
TRBJ2-1,TRBV24-1,CATSDYSASDEQFF
TRBJ2-1,TRBV20-1,CSAKWGLAGDAYNEQFF
TRBJ2-7,TRBV20-1,CSARDRLAGAIYEQYF
TRBJ1-6,TRBV5-6,CASSFGQDNSPLHF
TRBJ1-5,TRBV15,CATSRGLEPQHF
TRBJ1-4,TRBV6-1,CASSLGLALNEKLFF
TRBJ2-1,TRBV27,CASSFRGQAQFDEQFF
TRBJ1-5,TRBV20-1,CSGLDVSNQPQHF
TRBJ2-3,TRBV5-1,CASSTEPKIPSTDTQYF
TRBJ1-2,TRBV12-3/TRBV12-4,CASSSQWGGANGYTF
TRBJ1-2,TRBV7-9,CASSLEAGRLNYGYTF
TRBJ2-5,TRBV20-1,CSASRTKETQYF
TRBJ1-4,TRBV5-1,CASRLRYNEKLFF
TRBJ1-6,TRBV4-2,CASSQDSQKPNSPLHF
TRBJ2-7,TRBV6-1,CASSELLAGHEQYF
TRBJ1-4,TRBV3-1,CASSQTPREKLFF
TRBJ2-2,TRBV11-2,CASSFRASGGLSNTGELFF
TRBJ2-5,TRBV20-1,CSGRRLAGGETQYF
TRBJ2-1,TRBV20-1,CSAREGTGGSRNEQFF
TRBJ2-7,TRBV3-1,CASSHSRDREQYF
TRBJ2-7,TRBV28,CASSMGTGGRGEQYF
TRBJ2-1,TRBV29-1,CSVSQRGRYNEQFF
TRBJ2-1,TRBV2,CASSDSWYNEQFF
TRBJ1-2,TRBV19,CASSRSGTMNTGYTF
TRBJ2-7,TRBV20-1,CSASRALAISYEQYF
TRBJ2-1,TRBV6-1,CASRRDYNEQFF
TRBJ2-1,TRBV7-7,CASSPRLAGGIGEQFF
TRBJ2-3,TRBV7-9,CASSLVLRTISTDTQYF
TRBJ1-2,TRBV6-1,CASSATVNTNYGYTF
TRBJ2-2,TRBV12-3/TRBV12-4,CASSTGTSGGTVFF
TRBJ2-1,TRBV7-2,CASSFGTSGGFNEQFF
TRBJ2-3,TRBV19,CASTSKPDFGGQYF
TRBJ2-7,TRBV28,CASSPATGNSVEQYF
TRBJ2-7,TRBV21-1,CASSQGTEKSSYEQYF
TRBJ2-2,TRBV19,CASSFRQGGGPGELFF
TRBJ2-6,TRBV30,CAWSVRVGRHDGANVLTF
TRBJ1-2,TRBV3-1,CASSQGNRGSNYGYTF
TRBJ2-2,TRBV7-2,CASSSTPELFF
TRBJ2-7,TRBV6-1,CASSFRDHAPYEQYF